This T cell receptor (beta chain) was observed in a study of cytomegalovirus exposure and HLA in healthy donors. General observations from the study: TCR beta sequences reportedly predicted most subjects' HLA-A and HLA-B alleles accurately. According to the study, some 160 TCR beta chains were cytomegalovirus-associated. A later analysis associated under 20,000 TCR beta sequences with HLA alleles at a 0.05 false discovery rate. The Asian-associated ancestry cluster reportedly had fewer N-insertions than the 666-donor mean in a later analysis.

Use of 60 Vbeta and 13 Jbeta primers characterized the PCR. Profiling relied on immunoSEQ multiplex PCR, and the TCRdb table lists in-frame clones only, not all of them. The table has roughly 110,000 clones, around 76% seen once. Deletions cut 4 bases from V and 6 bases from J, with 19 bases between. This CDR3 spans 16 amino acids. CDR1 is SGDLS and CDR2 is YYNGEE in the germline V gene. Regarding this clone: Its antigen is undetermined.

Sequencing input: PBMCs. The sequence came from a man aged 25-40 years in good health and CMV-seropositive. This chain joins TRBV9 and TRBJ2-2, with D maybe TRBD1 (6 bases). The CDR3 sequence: CASSPSDSFEPGELFF. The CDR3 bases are TGTGCCAGCAGCCCTTCGGACAGTTTTGAACCCGGGGAGCTGTTTTTT.